One sample yielded the 15 T cell receptor beta chains listed below, sequenced in a study of PD-1 blockade in classical Hodgkin lymphoma. Method: immunoSEQ multiplex PCR; TCRdb's copy keeps in-frame clones and lacks some. The sample contains tens of thousands of clones, 65% to 85% of which appear only once. Every patient relapsed after autologous stem cell transplantation, and brentuximab vedotin exposure varied. Sequenced here: peripheral blood mononuclear cells (PBMCs), sampled at baseline. The receptors shown here come from a human donor with classical Hodgkin lymphoma.

This clone was seen once. The chain uses TRBV5-8 and TRBJ2-1; TRBD2 aligns across 10 bases. Germline V CDR1 and CDR2: SGHTS, YDEGEE. The CDR3 consists of 14 residues. The J segment lost 9 bases and the V segment lost 9 bases, leaving 12 bases of the junction unmatched. CDR3 nucleotide sequence: TGTGCCATTTCGAGCGGGAGGGGGCGGTTTGAGCAGTTCTTC. Its translation: CAISSGRGRFEQFF.

This clone was counted many times. The chain is built from TRBV11-2 and TRBJ1-2; no firm D call. CDR1 and CDR2 from the germline V gene are SGHAT and FQNNGV. Trimming took off 0 bases at V and 0 bases at J, with 8 bases between the two ends. The CDR3 covers 15 residues. CDR3 nucleotide sequence: TGTGCCAGCAGCTTAGAGTCTTCAGCTAACTATGGCTACACCTTC. Translation gives CASSLESSANYGYTF.

This chain uses TRBV5-1 with TRBJ2-7; possibly TRBD2 for D (6 bases). The CDR3 spans 14 residues. Germline V gene sequence: CDR1 SGHRS, CDR2 YFSETQ. Trimming removed 0 bases from V and 4 bases from J, with 11 bases in between. The CDR3 nucleotides read TGCGCCAGCAGCTTGGACGGGAGTCAGTACGAGCAGTACTTC. As protein: CASSLDGSQYEQYF. Full variable domain (outside the CDR3, taken from reference TRBV5-1 and TRBJ2-7): KAGVTQTPRYLIKTRGQQVTLSCSPISGHRSVSWYQQTPGQGLQFLFEYFSETQRNKGNFPGRFSGRQFSNSRSEMNVSTLELGDSALYLCASSLDGSQYEQYFGPGTRLTVT.

The rearrangement uses TRBV11-1 and TRBJ2-1; TRBD2 matches 12 bases. This CDR3 has 18 amino acids. Losses at the gene ends were 1 base for V and 1 base for J; bases not matched to a gene: 5. The germline V gene has CDR1 SGHAT and CDR2 FQDESV (reference sequence). In DNA, the CDR3 is TGTGCCAGCAGCTTAGGACTAGCGGGAGCCCAGTCCTACAATGAGCAGTTCTTC. This encodes CASSLGLAGAQSYNEQFF.

The chain joins TRBV19 to TRBJ2-7; TRBD1 matches at 8 bases. V was clipped by 9 bases and J by 2 bases; unmatched bases: 9. The CDR3 is 14 amino acids. CDR1 and CDR2 (germline): LNHDA, SQIVND (reference sequence). The CDR3 region has the DNA TGTGCCAGCTCTGTCGGGACAGGCCCCTACGAGCAGTACTTC. This codes for CASSVGTGPYEQYF.

The V gene is TRBV30, the J gene TRBJ1-4; D not resolved. Germline V gene sequence: CDR1 GTSNPN, CDR2 SVGIG (reference sequence). The CDR3 extends over 12 amino acids. Trimming took off 3 bases at V and 6 bases at J, with 8 bases between the two ends. CDR3 bases: TGTGCCTGGAGCTGGAGTCATGAAAAACTGTTTTTT. Amino acid sequence: CAWSWSHEKLFF. The whole variable domain, remainder taken from reference TRBV30 and TRBJ1-4, is SQTIHQWPATLVQPVGSPLSLECTVEGTSNPNLYWYRQAAGRGLQLLFYSVGIGQISSEVPQNLSASRPQDRQFILSSKKLLLSDSGFYLCAWSWSHEKLFFGSGTQLSVL.

There are a few counts of this clone. This chain connects TRBV19 to TRBJ2-1; D may be TRBD1 or TRBD2 (5 bases each). V lost 8 bases and J lost 7, with 18 bases in between. The CDR3 consists of 14 residues. Germline CDR1 LNHDA, CDR2 SQIVND (reference sequence). The CDR3 bases are TGTGCCAGTGCGGGCGGAGCAGGGCGTAATGAGCAGTTCTTC. Encoded protein: CASAGGAGRNEQFF.

The V gene is TRBV19, the J gene TRBJ1-5; possible D gene TRBD1, 6 bases. This CDR3 has 16 residues. Germline V lookup: CDR1 LNHDA, CDR2 SQIVND (reference sequence). V lost 2 bases and J 6 bases, leaving 17 bases between the germline ends. The CDR3 nucleotides read TGTGCCAGTAGTATATCGGGGGGCGCGGGGGCTCAGCCCCAGCATTTT. Protein: CASSISGGAGAQPQHF.

The J gene is TRBJ2-3, the V gene TRBV11-3, with D maybe TRBD1 (5 bases). CDR1 SGHNT and CDR2 YENEEA come from the germline V gene. The CDR3 covers 17 residues. V shed 3 bases and J shed 6 bases, with 22 bases lying between them. The CDR3 DNA is TGTGCCAGCAGCTTTCTCTCCGGACAACTCGTGGGGGATACGCAGTATTTT. It specifies CASSFLSGQLVGDTQYF. The full variable domain, completed using reference TRBV11-3 and TRBJ2-3, is EAGVVQSPRYKIIEKKQPVAFWCNPISGHNTLYWYLQNLGQGPELLIRYENEEAVDDSQLPKDRFSAERLKGVDSTLKIQPAELGDSAVYLCASSFLSGQLVGDTQYFGPGTRLTVL.

This sequence joins TRBV29-1 and TRBJ2-7; D may correspond to TRBD1 or TRBD2 (5 bases each). CDR1 SQVTM and CDR2 ANQGSEA come from the germline V gene. The CDR3 has 13 residues. The V and J ends lost 7 bases and 0 bases respectively, with 13 bases between them. CDR3 sequence (DNA): TGCAGCGGGCGTTGGGGGTACTCCTACGAGCAGTACTTC. It encodes CSGRWGYSYEQYF.

The V call is TRBV29-1, the J call TRBJ1-2; TRBD1 agrees at 7 bases. Germline assignment: CDR1 SQVTM and CDR2 ANQGSEA. The CDR3 is 11 amino acids. V shed 6 bases and J 4 bases; nucleotides not matched to a gene: 2. The CDR3 DNA reads as TGCAGCGTCCGGGACAGCTATGGCTACACCTTC. Translated, it gives CSVRDSYGYTF.

The chain has TRBV4-3 and TRBJ2-4; tentative D call: TRBD1 (6 bases). There are 15 residues in the CDR3. Germline CDR1 reads LGHNA; CDR2 reads YSLEER. Trimming left V 0 bases short and J 0 bases short, with 6 bases between. The CDR3 protein is CASSQEGQAKNIQYF. CDR3 bases: TGCGCCAGCAGCCAAGAGGGACAAGCCAAAAACATTCAGTACTTC.

The V call is TRBV29-1, the J call TRBJ1-1; TRBD1 aligns across 7 bases. Trimming took 5 bases from V and 4 from J; bases not matched to a gene: 10. The CDR3 loop spans 14 amino acids. CDR1 and CDR2 from the germline V gene are SQVTM and ANQGSEA. In DNA, the CDR3 is TGCAGCGTTCAGGGGGGCGCAGGGAGCACTGAAGCTTTCTTT. It is translated as CSVQGGAGSTEAFF.

The J gene is TRBJ1-5, the V gene TRBV27; TRBD1 matches 9 bases. Looked up from germline, CDR1 is MNHEY and CDR2 is SMNVEV (reference sequence). V lost 5 bases, J lost 6 bases, and 5 bases stayed unmatched. CDR3 size: 14 residues. CDR3 coding DNA: TGTGCCAGCAGTCCTTACAGGGGGCTTCAGCCCCAGCATTTT. It is translated as CASSPYRGLQPQHF.

The chain joins TRBV7-8 to TRBJ1-4; D unresolved. Germline assignment: CDR1 SGHVS and CDR2 FQNEAQ. The CDR3 sequence is 15 residues long. Trimming took 0 bases from V and 0 from J, leaving 5 bases between them. CDR3 coding DNA: TGTGCCAGCAGCTTAGCTGCGACAACTAATGAAAAACTGTTTTTT. Residues: CASSLAATTNEKLFF. The whole variable domain, remainder taken from reference TRBV7-8 and TRBJ1-4, is GAGVSQSPRYKVAKRGQDVALRCDPISGHVSLFWYQQALGQGPEFLTYFQNEAQLDKSGLPSDRFFAERPEGSVSTLKIQRTQQEDSAVYLCASSLAATTNEKLFFGSGTQLSVL.